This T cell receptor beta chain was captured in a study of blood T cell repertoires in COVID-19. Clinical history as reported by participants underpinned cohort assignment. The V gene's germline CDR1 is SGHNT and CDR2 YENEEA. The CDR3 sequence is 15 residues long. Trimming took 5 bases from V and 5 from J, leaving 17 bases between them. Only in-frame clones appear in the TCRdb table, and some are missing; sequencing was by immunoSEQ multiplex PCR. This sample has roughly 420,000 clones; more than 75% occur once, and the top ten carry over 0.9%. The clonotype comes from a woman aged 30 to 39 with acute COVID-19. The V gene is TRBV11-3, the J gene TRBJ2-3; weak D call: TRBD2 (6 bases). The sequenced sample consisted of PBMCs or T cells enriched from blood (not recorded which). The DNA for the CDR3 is TGTGCCAGCAGCCACCGGGCGGGGAAGGGAGATACGCAGTATTTT. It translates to CASSHRAGKGDTQYF.